This paragraph covers one T cell receptor beta chain sequence. This clonotype was seen more than once but under ten times. Its target antigen remains unknown. Base qualities are not provided; no much larger clone lies one nucleotide away. This sample stems from a study of CD8 T cells in ankylosing spondylitis (dated by TCRdb to about 2017). In terms of the full investigation: The study set out to find disease-linked TCR variants by profiling T cell receptor beta repertoires in ankylosing spondylitis patients and healthy donors. Peripheral blood was sampled, and synovial fluid was also collected from ankylosing spondylitis patients. The full study cohort comprised about 24 ankylosing spondylitis patients and roughly 110 healthy donors. Results the study describes overall, beyond this receptor: Significant enrichment of the disease-linked clones was reported in matched synovial fluid samples from ankylosing spondylitis patients. A CD8+ phenotype was shown by the disease-linked clones, which were found at relatively low frequencies in peripheral blood. Some motif variants were previously reported in synovial fluid and blood of reactive arthritis patients, suggesting common disease-initiation mechanisms. A TCR beta motif made up of several highly homologous amino acid variants appeared to be characteristic of blood from ankylosing spondylitis patients.

The germline ends are 7 bases apart after V is trimmed by 2 bases and J by 8 bases. The CDR3 starts with the cysteine, ends with the phenylalanine, and has 12 residues. The retained sequence is limited to the CDR3, 36 bases, with the frame set at the first base. The germline V gene gives CDR1 as ENHRY and CDR2 as SYGVKD. The sequencing machine was an Illumina HiSeq 2500. Quantitative 5'-RACE with molecular barcodes was the method used to prepare the TCR beta libraries. In the source study's methods: A new computational method, built on a probabilistic model of VDJ rearrangement, was used to identify disease-linked TCR variants. The public reads were reanalyzed by TCRdb: fastp trimming at Q25, MiXCR alignment, in-frame beta chains only. Every CDR3 protein is listed once, alongside the most common genes and DNA of its rows. The V and J calls shown here were made by TCRdb, not taken from the authors' results. Within this sample are about 250,000 distinct CDR3 sequences, with 32% of them counted one time only. The ten largest account for about 4.2% of the sample.

The sample comprised blood, either unsorted or a sorted T cell fraction (not recorded which). This receptor was identified in a male donor with ankylosing spondylitis or in good health (not recorded which). The chain is encoded by TRBV10-3 joined to TRBJ2-1, with no D gene named confidently. The DNA is as follows: TGTGCCATCAGTGAGGAGTCCCATGAGCAGTTCTTC. This is translated as CAISEESHEQFF.